This T cell receptor (beta chain) was documented in a study of regulatory T cells in long-lasting Graves disease. Described time point: persistent/refractory GD, antithyroid drugs over 5 years with positive TRAb. With RNA extracted from PBMCs as input, the TCR library was made. Trimming left V 0 bases short and J 0 bases short, with 9 bases between. Germline CDR1 and CDR2: SGDLS and YYNGEE. The CDR3 sequence is 15 residues long. Whole-study findings and limits: There was favoring of TRBV28, TRBJ1-2 and TRBJ2-5 in persistent disease. Peripheral blood alone, not thyroid tissue, underwent study. Accuracy could have been hurt by small sample size.

The TCR beta library used iRepertoire HTBI primers with Arm-PCR amplification of CDR3. MiXCR, run by TCRdb on the multiplex PCR reads, gives a single entry per CDR3 protein. The sample records around 450,000 distinct CDR3 sequences, around a fifth being singletons. Worth noting for this clonotype: Its cognate antigen is unknown.

The sample was peripheral blood mononuclear cells (PBMCs), taken when the disease was refractory, from a patient treated with antithyroid drugs. The V gene is TRBV9, the J gene TRBJ2-5; the D is unclear. The clonotype was recovered from a female donor with Graves disease. CDR3 protein: CASSVGNQDQETQYF. Here the CDR3 DNA reads TGTGCCAGCAGCGTAGGGAACCAGGACCAAGAGACCCAGTACTTC.